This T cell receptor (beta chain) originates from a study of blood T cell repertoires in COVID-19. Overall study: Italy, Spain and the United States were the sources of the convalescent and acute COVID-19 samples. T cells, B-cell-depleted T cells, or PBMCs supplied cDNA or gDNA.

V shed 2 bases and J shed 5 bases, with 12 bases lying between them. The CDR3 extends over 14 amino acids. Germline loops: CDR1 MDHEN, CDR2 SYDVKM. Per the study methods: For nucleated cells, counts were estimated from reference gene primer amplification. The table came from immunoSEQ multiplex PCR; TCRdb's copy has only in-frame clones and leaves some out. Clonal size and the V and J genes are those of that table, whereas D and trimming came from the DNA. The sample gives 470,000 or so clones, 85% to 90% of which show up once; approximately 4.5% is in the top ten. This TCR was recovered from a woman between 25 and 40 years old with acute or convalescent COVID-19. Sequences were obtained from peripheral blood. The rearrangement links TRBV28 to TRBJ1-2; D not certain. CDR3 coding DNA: TGTGCCAGCAGTTTAGTACGGGATACATATGGCTACACCTTC. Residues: CASSLVRDTYGYTF.